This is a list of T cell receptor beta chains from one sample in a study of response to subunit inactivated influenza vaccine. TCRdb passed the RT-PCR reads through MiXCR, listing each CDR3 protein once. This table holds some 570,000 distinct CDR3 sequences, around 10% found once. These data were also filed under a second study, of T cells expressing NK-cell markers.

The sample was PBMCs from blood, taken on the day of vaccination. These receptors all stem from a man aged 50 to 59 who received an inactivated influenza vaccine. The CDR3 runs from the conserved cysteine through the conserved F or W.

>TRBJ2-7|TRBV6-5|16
CASSYSFLADFYEQYF
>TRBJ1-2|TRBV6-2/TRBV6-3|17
CASSYPLLASGNYGYTF
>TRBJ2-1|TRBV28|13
CASGTPSYNEQFF
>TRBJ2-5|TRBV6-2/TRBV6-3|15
CASNQLRAGEVTQYF
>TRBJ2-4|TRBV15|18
CATSRGDGAGVRSNIQYF
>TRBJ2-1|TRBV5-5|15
CASSLTVDSRNEQFF
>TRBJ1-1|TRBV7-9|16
CASSLAPQGERNEAFF
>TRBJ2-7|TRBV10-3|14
CAINDGGSLDEQYF
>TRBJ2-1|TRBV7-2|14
CASSWGLAGKEQFF
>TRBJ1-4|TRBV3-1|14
CASSQDLRQGKLFF
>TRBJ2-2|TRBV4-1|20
CASSQGIRASGARNTGELFF
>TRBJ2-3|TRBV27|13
CASSLSIADTQYF
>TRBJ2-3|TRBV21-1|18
CASSKRLCTSGKLDTQYF
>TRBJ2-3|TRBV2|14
CASSWTSAPDTQYF
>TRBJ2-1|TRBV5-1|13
CASRAGSYNEQFF
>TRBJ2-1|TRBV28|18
CASSPGLAGEWAYNEQFF
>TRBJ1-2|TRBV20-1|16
CSAIPGMPGPLYGYTF
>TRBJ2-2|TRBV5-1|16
CASSLLGSGNTGELFF
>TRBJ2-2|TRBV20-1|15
CSARTSGRAHGELFF
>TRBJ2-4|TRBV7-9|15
CASSSSGQGGNIQYF
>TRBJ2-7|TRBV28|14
CASSEGQRLYEQYF
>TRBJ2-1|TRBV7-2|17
CASSNKHGGISYNEQFF
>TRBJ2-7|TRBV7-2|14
CASSYLYKNYEQYF
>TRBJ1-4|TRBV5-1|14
CASSPGPWEEKLFF
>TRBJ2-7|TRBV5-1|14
CASSFQTTGNEQYF
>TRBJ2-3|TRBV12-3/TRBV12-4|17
CASRPGSRVPGTDTQYF
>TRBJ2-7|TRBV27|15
CASSSGGGGTYEQYF
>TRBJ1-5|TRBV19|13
CASSMAGNQPQHF
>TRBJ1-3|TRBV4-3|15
CASSQDSRVGNTIYF
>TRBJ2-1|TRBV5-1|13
CASIPSGANEQFF
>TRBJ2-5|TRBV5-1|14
CASSLTPGVETQYF
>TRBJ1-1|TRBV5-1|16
CASSLAGPGGYTEAFF
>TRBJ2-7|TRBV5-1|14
CASSLGGEVSEQYF
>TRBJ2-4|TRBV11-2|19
CASSPGTSGGTTAKNIQYF
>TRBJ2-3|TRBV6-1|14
CASGRGGITDTQYF
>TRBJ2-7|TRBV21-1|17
CASSKVSSGSGAYEQYF
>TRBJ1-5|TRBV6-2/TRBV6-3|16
CASRSPGQGGNQPQHF
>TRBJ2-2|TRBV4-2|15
CASSQSGRISGELFF
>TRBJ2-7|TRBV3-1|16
CASSQDLGTGAYEQYF
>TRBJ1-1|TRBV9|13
CASSGTRNTEAFF
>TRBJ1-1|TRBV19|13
CASSIDRETEAFF
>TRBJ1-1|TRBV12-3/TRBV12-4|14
CASTSQTGLPEAFF
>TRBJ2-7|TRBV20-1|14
CSARGQGWVSEQYF
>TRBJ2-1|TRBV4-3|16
CASSQERGGPLGEQFF
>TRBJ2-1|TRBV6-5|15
CASSYSWDESNEQFF
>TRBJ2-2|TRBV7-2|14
CASRGQPNTGELFF